The rows below give T cell receptor beta chains drawn from one sample of a study of blood T cells in healthy people across ages. Each CDR3 protein is one row after TCRdb ran MiXCR on the 5' RACE reads. The repertoire has about 580,000 distinct CDR3 sequences, roughly 48% of them found once; the top ten carry around 23%. The sample taken for sequencing was blood. These receptors came from an elderly man in good health. Both conserved end residues are part of each CDR3. The D gene is left open where the match is weak. Clone size is not always given. Where it is, it says once, few, many or a class for expanded clones.

J gene: TRBJ2-2
V gene: TRBV20-1
D gene: NA
clone size: once
CDR3 protein: CSAREDGELFF
CDR3 DNA: TGCAGTGCTAGGGAGGACGGGGAGCTGTTTTTT

J gene: TRBJ2-4
V gene: TRBV7-2
D gene: TRBD2
clone size: NA
CDR3 protein: CASSREGRAKNIQYF
CDR3 DNA: TGTGCCAGCAGCCGGGAGGGAAGAGCCAAAAACATTCAGTACTTC

J gene: TRBJ2-5
V gene: TRBV9
D gene: TRBD2
clone size: NA
CDR3 protein: CASSGHSGGAYETQYF
CDR3 DNA: TGTGCCAGCAGCGGACATAGCGGGGGGGCCTATGAGACCCAGTACTTC

J gene: TRBJ2-5
V gene: TRBV14
D gene: NA
clone size: NA
CDR3 protein: CASSQDFGVRNEQYF
CDR3 DNA: TGTGCCAGCAGCCAAGATTTTGGGGTTAGGAATGAGCAGTACTTC

J gene: TRBJ2-7
V gene: TRBV6-6
D gene: TRBD1
clone size: many
CDR3 protein: CASLPGQGSYEQYF
CDR3 DNA: TGTGCCAGCCTCCCGGGACAGGGCTCCTACGAGCAGTACTTC

J gene: TRBJ2-2
V gene: TRBV2
D gene: TRBD1
clone size: NA
CDR3 protein: CASRVGTGGTGELFF
CDR3 DNA: TGTGCCAGCCGAGTAGGGACAGGGGGCACCGGGGAGCTGTTTTTT

J gene: TRBJ1-5
V gene: TRBV5-1
D gene: TRBD1
clone size: NA
CDR3 protein: CASSARDRVLSNQPQHF
CDR3 DNA: TGCGCCAGCAGCGCACGGGACAGGGTGCTTAGCAATCAGCCCCAGCATTTT

J gene: TRBJ2-4
V gene: TRBV15
D gene: TRBD2
clone size: NA
CDR3 protein: CATSRSSGSNEQYF
CDR3 DNA: TGTGCCACCAGCAGAAGCAGCGGGAGCAATGAGCAGTACTTC

J gene: TRBJ2-1
V gene: TRBV3-1
D gene: NA
clone size: NA
CDR3 protein: CASSLLTRGNEQFF
CDR3 DNA: TGTGCCAGCAGCCTCCTAACTCGCGGCAATGAGCAGTTCTTC

J gene: TRBJ2-2
V gene: TRBV6-5
D gene: TRBD1
clone size: many
CDR3 protein: CASSFAGQGANTGELFF
CDR3 DNA: TGTGCCAGCAGTTTCGCCGGACAGGGGGCGAACACCGGGGAGCTGTTTTTT

J gene: TRBJ2-5
V gene: TRBV3-1
D gene: NA
clone size: NA
CDR3 protein: CASSQEGRVGETQYF
CDR3 DNA: TGTGCCAGCAGCCAAGAAGGAAGGGTTGGAGAGACCCAGTACTTC

J gene: TRBJ1-2
V gene: TRBV10-3
D gene: NA
clone size: few
CDR3 protein: CAIKFGDYGYTF
CDR3 DNA: TGTGCCATCAAGTTTGGTGACTATGGCTACACCTTC

J gene: TRBJ2-7
V gene: TRBV28
D gene: NA
clone size: once
CDR3 protein: CAGNKGQRSYEQYF
CDR3 DNA: TGTGCCGGCAATAAGGGACAACGATCCTACGAGCAGTACTTC

J gene: TRBJ1-1
V gene: TRBV18
D gene: TRBD1
clone size: NA
CDR3 protein: CASSLGQGRNTEAFF
CDR3 DNA: TGTGCCAGTTCACTTGGACAGGGAAGAAACACTGAAGCTTTCTTT

J gene: TRBJ1-4
V gene: TRBV20-1
D gene: NA
clone size: NA
CDR3 protein: CSAVRGDNEKLFF
CDR3 DNA: TGCAGTGCTGTTAGAGGGGATAATGAAAAACTGTTTTTT

J gene: TRBJ1-5
V gene: TRBV12-3/TRBV12-4
D gene: NA
clone size: NA
CDR3 protein: CASSSELDRSLGNQPQHF
CDR3 DNA: TGTGCCAGCAGTTCAGAATTAGACCGGTCCCTGGGCAATCAGCCCCAGCATTTT

J gene: TRBJ2-7
V gene: TRBV7-6
D gene: NA
clone size: many
CDR3 protein: CASSRNPGYSYEQYF
CDR3 DNA: TGTGCCAGCAGTCGCAACCCGGGGTATTCCTACGAGCAGTACTTC

J gene: TRBJ2-3
V gene: TRBV6-4
D gene: NA
clone size: few
CDR3 protein: CASSDSTDTQYF
CDR3 DNA: TGTGCCAGCAGTGACAGCACAGATACGCAGTATTTT

J gene: TRBJ2-4
V gene: TRBV2
D gene: TRBD2
clone size: NA
CDR3 protein: CASSEAPSGSGKNIQYF
CDR3 DNA: TGTGCCAGCAGTGAAGCCCCTAGCGGGAGTGGCAAAAACATTCAGTACTTC

J gene: TRBJ2-1
V gene: TRBV6-5
D gene: TRBD2
clone size: many
CDR3 protein: CASSRTSEQEQFF
CDR3 DNA: TGTGCCAGCAGTCGAACTAGCGAGCAGGAGCAGTTCTTC

J gene: TRBJ1-2
V gene: TRBV28
D gene: NA
clone size: NA
CDR3 protein: CASSPGAQGYGIGYTF
CDR3 DNA: TGTGCCAGCAGTCCAGGGGCTCAGGGGTATGGGATAGGCTACACCTTC

J gene: TRBJ1-5
V gene: TRBV5-1
D gene: NA
clone size: once
CDR3 protein: CASSVGGGDSNQPQHF
CDR3 DNA: TGCGCCAGCAGCGTAGGAGGGGGGGACAGCAATCAGCCCCAGCATTTT